This T cell receptor (beta chain) was captured in a study of PD-1 blockade in classical Hodgkin lymphoma. General study findings and limits: It was reported that newly diagnosed patients had less baseline TCR diversity than healthy donors. Baseline diversity in complete responders resembled that of newly diagnosed patients.

Sequenced by immunoSEQ multiplex PCR; TCRdb stores in-frame clones only, minus some. The profile shows over 25,000 clones, around three quarters of them singletons. CDR3 length: 15 amino acids. V lost 7 bases, J lost 2 bases, and 18 bases lay in between. In germline, CDR1 is MGHDK, CDR2 SYGVNS. Notes on this clone: The antigen is not known.

Regarding time point: cycle 4 day 1 (C4D1), after 5 to 7 weeks of nivolumab. Each of the patients experienced relapse following autologous stem cell transplantation, and their brentuximab vedotin exposure differed. This sequence originates from a human donor with classical Hodgkin lymphoma. The specimen comprised peripheral blood mononuclear cells (PBMCs), sampled before the fourth cycle of nivolumab. The V call is TRBV25-1, the J call TRBJ2-7; unclear D gene. The CDR3, as DNA: TGTGCCAGCACCTCTGGGGTAGGCGGCCCCTACGAGCAGTACTTC. It translates to CASTSGVGGPYEQYF.